The sequence of this T cell receptor beta chain was determined in a study of cytomegalovirus exposure and HLA in healthy donors. Study-wide points: Analyses of presence/absence relied on an assumption of roughly uniform sequencing depth across donors. Most sequenced TCRs were rare (though some public TCRs occurred in many donors).

The CDR3 sequence is 17 residues long. Germline loops: CDR1 SGHTA, CDR2 FQGTGA. The study ran its PCR with 60 Vbeta and 13 Jbeta primers. TCRdb's copy holds only in-frame clones and misses some; the assay was immunoSEQ multiplex PCR. The sample lists fewer than 250,000 clones, about three quarters seen once, with over 1.5% in the top ten. In this sample, this clone turned up a few times. Its antigen is currently unknown. This clonotype originated in a male donor in good health and CMV-seronegative. This chain uses TRBV7-3 with TRBJ2-5; D not certain. Gene TRBJ2-7 matches the end of the DNA better, so the J call may be wrong. Sequenced input: PBMCs. The CDR3 region has the DNA TGTGCCAGCAGCTTAATTGGTCCCCCGGGTTCTACCTACGAGCAGTACTTC. As protein: CASSLIGPPGSTYEQYF.